The 6 T cell receptor beta chains in this list originate from one sample, sequenced in a study of T cells in localized non-small cell lung cancer. Clones were read by immunoSEQ multiplex PCR, and TCRdb kept only the in-frame ones, dropping some. The sample holds around 29,000 clones, about 92% seen once. The source material was peripheral blood mononuclear cells, sampled before any cancer treatment. Receptor source: a woman between 35 and 70 years old with stage III lung adenocarcinoma.

The V and J genes are TRBV7-2 and TRBJ2-3; D is perhaps TRBD1 or TRBD2 (6 bases each). Trimming cost V 5 bases and J 4 bases, with 16 bases left between them. Germline CDR1 reads SGHTA; CDR2 reads FQGNSA. The CDR3 runs to 15 residues. CDR3 region: CASSPSGGPPDTQYF. In DNA form, the CDR3 reads TGTGCCAGCAGCCCAAGTGGGGGGCCCCCAGATACGCAGTATTTT.

This chain links TRBV25-1 with TRBJ1-5; 11 nucleotides align to TRBD1. Germline V gives CDR1 MGHDK, CDR2 SYGVNS. The CDR3 is 13 residues long. The CDR3 region has the DNA TGTGCACCTCCGGGACAGGGGGTGGCAGCCCAGCATTTT. This translates into CAPPGQGVAAQHF. The full variable domain, its missing parts supplied by reference TRBV25-1 and TRBJ1-5, is EADIYQTPRYLVIGTGKKITLECSQTMGHDKMYWYQQDPGMELHLIHYSYGVNSTEKGDLSSESTVSRIRTEHFPLTLESARPSHTSQYLCAPPGQGVAAQHFGDGTRLSIL.

The chain is built from TRBV6-5 and TRBJ2-5; D possibly corresponds to TRBD1 (6 bases). Germline V gene data show CDR1 as MNHEY and CDR2 as SVGAGI. Trimming removed 0 bases from V and 0 bases from J, with 11 bases in between. The length of the CDR3 is 16 residues. DNA for the CDR3: TGTGCCAGCAGTTACTCTCTCGGGGACAACCAAGAGACCCAGTACTTC. Its translation is CASSYSLGDNQETQYF.

The chain recombines TRBV9 with TRBJ1-1; maybe TRBD1 (5 bases). With 7 bases removed from V and 0 bases from J, the gap between germline ends came to 13 bases. The CDR3 is 14 residues long. Looked up from germline, CDR1 is SGDLS and CDR2 is YYNGEE. The CDR3 region is CASATASMNTEAFF. The CDR3 bases are TGTGCCAGCGCGACAGCCTCTATGAACACTGAAGCTTTCTTT.

DNA of the CDR3: TGTGCCAGTAGTATTGGGCGGTATAATGAAAAACTGTTTTTT. Translated, it gives CASSIGRYNEKLFF. The chain couples TRBV19 to TRBJ1-4; D remains unclear. The CDR3 has 14 amino acids. Germline CDR1 LNHDA, CDR2 SQIVND (reference sequence). The V end lost 3 bases, the J end lost 4 bases, and 9 bases lay between the germline ends.

The chain is built from TRBV2 and TRBJ2-6; D is unclear. From germline, CDR1 is SNHLY and CDR2 FYNNEI. The CDR3 loop spans 13 amino acids. The germline V and J ends were trimmed by 8 bases and 0 bases, with 5 bases remaining between them. CDR3 sequence reads: CASQSSGANVLTF. The CDR3 bases are TGTGCCAGCCAGAGCTCTGGGGCCAACGTCCTGACTTTC.